This TCR beta chain was captured by sequencing in a study of blood T cell repertoires in COVID-19. For the study at large: Material from acute and convalescent COVID-19 was sourced from the United States, Italy and Spain. Sample material is recorded as cDNA or gDNA derived from T cells, B-cell-depleted T cells, or PBMCs.

The Seattle patients joined while their infection was active and were tracked longitudinally afterward. Source study methods: Estimated nucleated cell counts came from reference gene primer amplification. The data were produced by immunoSEQ multiplex PCR, yet TCRdb's version contains in-frame clones alone and is incomplete. The V and J calls and clone size are taken from that table; D and trimming were inferred from the DNA. Of 300,000 to 400,000 clones listed, 75% to 90% are singletons. Between the trimmed V and J ends, which lost 2 bases and 1 base, there was a span of 3 bases. The CDR3 length is 13 residues. CDR1 SGHRS and CDR2 YFSETQ come from the germline V gene.

The chain couples TRBV5-1 to TRBJ2-2; D remains unclear. Sample: peripheral blood. The sequence was obtained from a woman aged 55-69 years with COVID-19, enrolled during active disease. The CDR3 DNA sequence: TGCGCCAGCAGCTTCGGGAACACCGGGGAGCTGTTTTTT. It yields the protein CASSFGNTGELFF.